Given below is one TCR beta chain in context. Its antigen remains unknown. The data were obtained in a study of cytomegalovirus exposure and HLA in healthy donors. General observations from the study: Roughly even sequencing depth across donors was the assumption behind the presence/absence analyses.

The PCR ran on 60 Vbeta and 13 Jbeta primers. How the authors handled the data: In a later analysis, some 80 million unique TCR beta chains included roughly 11 million shared by two or more donors. Some clones are missing from TCRdb's copy, which holds only in-frame ones; the method was immunoSEQ multiplex PCR. V and J calls and clone size follow that table, whereas D and trimming were derived from the DNA. The table records approximately 90,000 clones, roughly 73% of them present only once. With V trimmed by 3 bases and J by 0 bases, 5 bases remained unmatched. This CDR3 has 15 amino acids. Per germline, CDR1 SGHAT and CDR2 FQNNGV.

The material sequenced was PBMCs. The sequence came from a man aged 35-49 years in good health and CMV-seronegative. The chain has TRBV11-2 and TRBJ2-7; 7 bases match TRBD1. The CDR3 spells CASSFPGQHSYEQYF. CDR3 bases: TGTGCCAGCAGCTTTCCGGGACAGCACTCCTACGAGCAGTACTTC. Drawing the rest from reference TRBV11-2 and TRBJ2-7, the complete variable domain is EAGVAQSPRYKIIEKRQSVAFWCNPISGHATLYWYQQILGQGPKLLIQFQNNGVVDDSQLPKDRFSAERLKGVDSTLKIQPAKLEDSAVYLCASSFPGQHSYEQYFGPGTRLTVT.